This T cell receptor beta chain derives from a study of cytomegalovirus exposure and HLA in healthy donors. Turning to this clone: As yet, its antigen is unknown.

The PCR employed 60 Vbeta primers together with 13 Jbeta primers. Using immunoSEQ multiplex PCR, the repertoire was profiled, and TCRdb retains in-frame clones only, with some absent. This sample contains more than 40,000 clones. Findings and caveats of the study: In a later analysis, CMV-associated beta chains were mostly HLA-associated, it appeared.

Looked up from germline, CDR1 is LGHNA and CDR2 is YNFKEQ. Trimming took 2 bases from V and 3 from J; bases not matched to a gene: 7. The CDR3 loop spans 16 amino acids. This clonotype was sampled from a female donor in good health and CMV-seronegative. V gene TRBV4-2 combines with J gene TRBJ2-1; 7 bases agree with TRBD2. Sequenced: PBMCs. The CDR3 sequence: CASSQPGTSVYNEQFF. In DNA, the CDR3 is TGTGCCAGCAGCCAACCGGGTACTAGCGTCTACAATGAGCAGTTCTTC.